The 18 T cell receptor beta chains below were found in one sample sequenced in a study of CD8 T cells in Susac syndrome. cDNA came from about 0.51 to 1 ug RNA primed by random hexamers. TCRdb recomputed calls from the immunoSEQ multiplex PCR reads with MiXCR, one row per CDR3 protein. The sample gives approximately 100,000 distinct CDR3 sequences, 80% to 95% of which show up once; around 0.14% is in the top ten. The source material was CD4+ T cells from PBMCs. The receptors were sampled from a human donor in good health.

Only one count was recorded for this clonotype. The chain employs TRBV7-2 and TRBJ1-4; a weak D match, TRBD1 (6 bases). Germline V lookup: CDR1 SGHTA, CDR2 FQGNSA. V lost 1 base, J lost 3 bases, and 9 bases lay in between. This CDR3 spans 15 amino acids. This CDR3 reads CASSLVGQSNEKLFF. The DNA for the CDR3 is TGTGCCAGCAGCTTAGTCGGACAGTCTAATGAAAAACTGTTTTTT.

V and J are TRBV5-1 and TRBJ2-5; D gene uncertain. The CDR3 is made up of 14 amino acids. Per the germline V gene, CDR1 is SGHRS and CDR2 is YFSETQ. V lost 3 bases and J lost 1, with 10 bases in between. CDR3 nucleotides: TGCGCCAGCAGCTCTCAATTTGGCCAAGAGACCCAGTACTTC. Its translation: CASSSQFGQETQYF.

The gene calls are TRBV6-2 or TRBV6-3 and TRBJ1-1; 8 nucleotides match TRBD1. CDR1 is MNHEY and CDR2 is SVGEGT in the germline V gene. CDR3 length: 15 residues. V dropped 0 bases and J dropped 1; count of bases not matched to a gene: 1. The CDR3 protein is CASSYSGTGNTEAFF. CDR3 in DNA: TGTGCCAGCAGTTACTCCGGGACAGGGAACACTGAAGCTTTCTTT.

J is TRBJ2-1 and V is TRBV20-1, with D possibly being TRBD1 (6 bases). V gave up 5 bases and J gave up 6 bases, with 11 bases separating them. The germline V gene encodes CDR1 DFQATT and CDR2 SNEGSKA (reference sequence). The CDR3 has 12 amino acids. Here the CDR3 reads CSADRTVNEQFF. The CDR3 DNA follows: TGCAGTGCTGATAGGACAGTCAATGAGCAGTTCTTC.

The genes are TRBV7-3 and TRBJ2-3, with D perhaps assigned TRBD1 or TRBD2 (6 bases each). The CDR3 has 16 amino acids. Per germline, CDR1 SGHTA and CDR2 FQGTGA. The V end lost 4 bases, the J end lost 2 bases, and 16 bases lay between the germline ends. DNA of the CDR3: TGTGCCAGCAGCTCCCTCCCGAGGGGGGACACAGATACGCAGTATTTT. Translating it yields CASSSLPRGDTDTQYF.

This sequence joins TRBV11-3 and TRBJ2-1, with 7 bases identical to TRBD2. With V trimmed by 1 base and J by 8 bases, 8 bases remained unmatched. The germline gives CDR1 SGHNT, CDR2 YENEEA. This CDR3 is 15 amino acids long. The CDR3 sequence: CASSLGRAGVDEQFF. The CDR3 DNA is TGTGCCAGCAGCTTAGGCCGGGCGGGAGTTGATGAGCAGTTCTTC.

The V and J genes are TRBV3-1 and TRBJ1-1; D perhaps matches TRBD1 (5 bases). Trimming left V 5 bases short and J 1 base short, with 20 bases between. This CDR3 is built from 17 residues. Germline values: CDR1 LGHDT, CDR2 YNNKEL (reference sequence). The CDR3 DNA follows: TGTGCCAGCAGCTTTAACCCCTCAGGGCTAACGAACACTGAAGCTTTCTTT. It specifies CASSFNPSGLTNTEAFF.

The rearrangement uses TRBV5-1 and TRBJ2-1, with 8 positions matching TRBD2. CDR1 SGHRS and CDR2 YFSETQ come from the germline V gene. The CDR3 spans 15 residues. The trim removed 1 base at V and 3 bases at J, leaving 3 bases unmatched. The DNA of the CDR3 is TGCGCCAGCAGCTTGACAGCGGGAGACTACAATGAGCAGTTCTTC. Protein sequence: CASSLTAGDYNEQFF. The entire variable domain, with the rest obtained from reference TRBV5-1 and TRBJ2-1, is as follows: KAGVTQTPRYLIKTRGQQVTLSCSPISGHRSVSWYQQTPGQGLQFLFEYFSETQRNKGNFPGRFSGRQFSNSRSEMNVSTLELGDSALYLCASSLTAGDYNEQFFGPGTRLTVL.

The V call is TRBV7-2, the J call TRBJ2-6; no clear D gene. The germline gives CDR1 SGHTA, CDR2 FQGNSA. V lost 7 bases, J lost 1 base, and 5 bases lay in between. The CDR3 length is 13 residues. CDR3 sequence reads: CASISSGANVLTF. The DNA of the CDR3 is TGTGCCAGCATTTCGTCTGGGGCCAACGTCCTGACTTTC.

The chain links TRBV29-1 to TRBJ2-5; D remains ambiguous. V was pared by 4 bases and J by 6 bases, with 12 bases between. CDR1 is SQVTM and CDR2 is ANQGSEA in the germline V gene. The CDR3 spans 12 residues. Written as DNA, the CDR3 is TGCAGCGTTGGGCAGAGTTCCAAGACCCAGTACTTC. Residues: CSVGQSSKTQYF.

The CDR3 loop is CASSRGTGGETQYF. Here the CDR3 DNA reads TGTGCCAGCAGCCGCGGGACAGGGGGAGAGACCCAGTACTTC. The chain uses TRBV12-3 or TRBV12-4 and TRBJ2-5; 11 nucleotides match TRBD1. Germline trimming cut 6 bases from V and 4 bases from J; bases unmatched to any gene: 4. This CDR3 is 14 amino acids long.

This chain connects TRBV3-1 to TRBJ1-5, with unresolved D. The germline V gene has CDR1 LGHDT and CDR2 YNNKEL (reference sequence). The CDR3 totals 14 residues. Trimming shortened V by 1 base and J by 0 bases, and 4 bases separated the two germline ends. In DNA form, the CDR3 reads TGTGCCAGCAGCCAAGGGGATAGCAATCAGCCCCAGCATTTT. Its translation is CASSQGDSNQPQHF.

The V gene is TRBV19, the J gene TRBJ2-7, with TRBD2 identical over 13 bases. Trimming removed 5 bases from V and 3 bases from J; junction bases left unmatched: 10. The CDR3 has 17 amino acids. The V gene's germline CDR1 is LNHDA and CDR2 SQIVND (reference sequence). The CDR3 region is CASSSFSGTSGVYEQYF. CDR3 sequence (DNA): TGTGCCAGTAGTTCCTTCTCCGGGACTAGCGGGGTCTACGAGCAGTACTTC.

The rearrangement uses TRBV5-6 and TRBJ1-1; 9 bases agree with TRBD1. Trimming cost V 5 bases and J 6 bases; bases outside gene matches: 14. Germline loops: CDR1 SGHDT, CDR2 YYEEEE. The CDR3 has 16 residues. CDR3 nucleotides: TGTGCCAGCAGGATGTGGCAACAGGGGGCCAGCGCTGAAGCTTTCTTT. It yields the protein CASRMWQQGASAEAFF.

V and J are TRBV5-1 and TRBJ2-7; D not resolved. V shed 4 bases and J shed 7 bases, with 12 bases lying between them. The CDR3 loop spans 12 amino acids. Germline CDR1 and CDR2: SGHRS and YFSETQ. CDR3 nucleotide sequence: TGCGCCAGCAGCCAGTCGGTGCGGGAGCAGTACTTC. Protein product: CASSQSVREQYF.

The CDR3 DNA sequence: TGTGCCAGTAGGACAGGGGGCGGTTGGAACACTGAAGCTTTCTTT. This sequence encodes CASRTGGGWNTEAFF. V is TRBV19 and J is TRBJ1-1, with 10 positions matching TRBD1. Germline CDR1 reads LNHDA; CDR2 reads SQIVND (reference sequence). The CDR3 is 15 amino acids. After removal of 6 bases from V and 1 base from J, the junction contained 5 bases not matched to a gene.

The CDR3 nucleotides read TGTGCCAGCAGTCCCGACAGGGCGGCACGCAATGAGCAGTTCTTC. Translated, it gives CASSPDRAARNEQFF. The chain links TRBV5-4 to TRBJ2-1, with 7 positions matching TRBD1. The CDR3 extends over 15 amino acids. The V gene's germline CDR1 is SGHNT and CDR2 YYREEE (reference sequence). Trimming cost V 5 bases and J 6 bases; bases outside gene matches: 11. The full variable domain, with the rest looked up from reference TRBV5-4 and TRBJ2-1, is ETGVTQSPTHLIKTRGQQVTLRCSSQSGHNTVSWYQQALGQGPQFIFQYYREEENGRGNFPPRFSGLQFPNYSSELNVNALELDDSALYLCASSPDRAARNEQFFGPGTRLTVL.

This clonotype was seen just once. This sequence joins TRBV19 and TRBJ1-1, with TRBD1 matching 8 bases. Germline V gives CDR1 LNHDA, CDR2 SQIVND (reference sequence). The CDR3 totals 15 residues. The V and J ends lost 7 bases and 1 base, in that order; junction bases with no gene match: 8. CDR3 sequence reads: CASTRTGTGNTEAFF. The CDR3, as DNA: TGTGCCAGTACCCGAACCGGGACAGGGAACACTGAAGCTTTCTTT.